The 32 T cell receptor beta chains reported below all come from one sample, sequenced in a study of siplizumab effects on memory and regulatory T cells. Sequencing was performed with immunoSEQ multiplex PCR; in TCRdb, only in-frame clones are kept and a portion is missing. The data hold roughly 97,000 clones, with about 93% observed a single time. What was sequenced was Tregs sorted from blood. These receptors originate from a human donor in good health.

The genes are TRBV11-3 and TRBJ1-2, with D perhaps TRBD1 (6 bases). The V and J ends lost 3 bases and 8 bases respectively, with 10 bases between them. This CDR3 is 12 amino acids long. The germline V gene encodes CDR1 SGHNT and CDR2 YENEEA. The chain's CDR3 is CASSLRGMGYTF. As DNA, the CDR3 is TGTGCCAGCAGCTTGAGGGGGATGGGCTACACCTTC.

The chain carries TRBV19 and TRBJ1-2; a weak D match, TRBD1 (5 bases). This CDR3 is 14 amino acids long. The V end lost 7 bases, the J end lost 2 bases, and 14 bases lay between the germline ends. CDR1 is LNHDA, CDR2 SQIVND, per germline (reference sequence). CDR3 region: CASTPGGGNYGYTF. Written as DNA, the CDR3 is TGTGCCAGTACCCCTGGGGGGGGAAACTATGGCTACACCTTC. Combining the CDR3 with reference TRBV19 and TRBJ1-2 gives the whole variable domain DGGITQSPKYLFRKEGQNVTLSCEQNLNHDAMYWYRQDPGQGLRLIYYSQIVNDFQKGDIAEGYSVSREKKESFPLTVTSAQKNPTAFYLCASTPGGGNYGYTFGSGTRLTVV.

The CDR3 coding sequence is TGTGCCAGCAGCTTATCCGGGTTTAATGGCTACACCTTC. This sequence encodes CASSLSGFNGYTF. The chain uses TRBV7-6 and TRBJ1-2; D unclear. CDR3 length equals 13 residues. Trimming took 2 bases from V and 6 from J, leaving 10 bases between them. CDR1 and CDR2 (germline): SGHVS, FNYEAQ. The full variable domain, its missing parts supplied by reference TRBV7-6 and TRBJ1-2, is GAGVSQSPRYKVTKRGQDVALRCDPISGHVSLYWYRQALGQGPEFLTYFNYEAQQDKSGLPNDRFSAERPEGSISTLTIQRTEQRDSAMYRCASSLSGFNGYTFGSGTRLTVV.

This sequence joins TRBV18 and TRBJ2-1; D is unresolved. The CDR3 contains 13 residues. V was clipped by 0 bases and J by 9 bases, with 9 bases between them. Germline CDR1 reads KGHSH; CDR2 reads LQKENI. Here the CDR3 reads CASSPPTHREQFF. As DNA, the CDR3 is TGTGCCAGCTCACCACCGACGCATCGTGAGCAGTTCTTC. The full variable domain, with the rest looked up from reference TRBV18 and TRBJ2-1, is NAGVMQNPRHLVRRRGQEARLRCSPMKGHSHVYWYRQLPEEGLKFMVYLQKENIIDESGMPKERFSAEFPKEGPSILRIQQVVRGDSAAYFCASSPPTHREQFFGPGTRLTVL.

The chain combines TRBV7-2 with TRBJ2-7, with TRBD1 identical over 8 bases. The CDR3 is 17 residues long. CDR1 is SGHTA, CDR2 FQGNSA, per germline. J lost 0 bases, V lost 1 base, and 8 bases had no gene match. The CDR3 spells CASSLGPPGQGSYEQYF. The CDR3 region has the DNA TGTGCCAGCAGCTTAGGGCCCCCCGGACAGGGCTCCTACGAGCAGTACTTC.

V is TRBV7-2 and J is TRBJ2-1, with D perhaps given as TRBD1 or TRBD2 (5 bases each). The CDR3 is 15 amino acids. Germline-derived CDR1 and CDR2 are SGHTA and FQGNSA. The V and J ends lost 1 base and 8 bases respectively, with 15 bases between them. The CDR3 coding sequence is TGTGCCAGCAGCTTAGGTGGTACTAGGGGCGATGAGCAGTTCTTC. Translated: CASSLGGTRGDEQFF. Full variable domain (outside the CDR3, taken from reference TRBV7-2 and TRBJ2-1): GAGVSQSPSNKVTEKGKDVELRCDPISGHTALYWYRQSLGQGLEFLIYFQGNSAPDKSGLPSDRFSAERTGGSVSTLTIQRTQQEDSAVYLCASSLGGTRGDEQFFGPGTRLTVL.

CDR3 DNA: TGTGCCAGCAGTGATGGCCCTCTGAACACTGAAGCTTTCTTT. It translates to CASSDGPLNTEAFF. The chain links TRBV6-4 to TRBJ1-1; unclear D gene. Per the germline V gene, CDR1 is MRHNA and CDR2 is SNTAGT. The CDR3 contains 14 residues. Trimming left V 3 bases short and J 0 bases short, with 8 bases between.

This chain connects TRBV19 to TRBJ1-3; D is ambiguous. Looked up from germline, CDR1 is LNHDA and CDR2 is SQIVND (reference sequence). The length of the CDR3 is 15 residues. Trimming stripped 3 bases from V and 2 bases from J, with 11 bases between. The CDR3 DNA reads TGTGCCAGTAGTATTACGAGGGATACTGGAAACACCATATATTTT. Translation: CASSITRDTGNTIYF. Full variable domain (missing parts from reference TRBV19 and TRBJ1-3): DGGITQSPKYLFRKEGQNVTLSCEQNLNHDAMYWYRQDPGQGLRLIYYSQIVNDFQKGDIAEGYSVSREKKESFPLTVTSAQKNPTAFYLCASSITRDTGNTIYFGEGSWLTVV.

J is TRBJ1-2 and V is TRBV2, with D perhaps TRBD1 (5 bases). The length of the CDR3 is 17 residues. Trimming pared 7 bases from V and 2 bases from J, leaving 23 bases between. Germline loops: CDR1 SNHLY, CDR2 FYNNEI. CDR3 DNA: TGTGCCAGCACCCCCCCCCTTGGACAAAGGATGAACTATGGCTACACCTTC. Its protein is CASTPPLGQRMNYGYTF.

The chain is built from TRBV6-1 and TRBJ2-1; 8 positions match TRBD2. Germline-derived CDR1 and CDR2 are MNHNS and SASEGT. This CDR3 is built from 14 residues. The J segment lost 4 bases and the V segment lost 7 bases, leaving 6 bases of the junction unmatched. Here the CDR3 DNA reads TGTGCCAGCAAGAGCGGGAGAATTTACAATGAGCAGTTCTTC. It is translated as CASKSGRIYNEQFF.

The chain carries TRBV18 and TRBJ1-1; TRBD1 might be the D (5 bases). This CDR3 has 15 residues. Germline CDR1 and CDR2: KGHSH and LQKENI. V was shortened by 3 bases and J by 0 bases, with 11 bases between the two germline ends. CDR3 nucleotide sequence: TGTGCCAGCTCACCTTCCAGACAGATGAACACTGAAGCTTTCTTT. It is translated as CASSPSRQMNTEAFF. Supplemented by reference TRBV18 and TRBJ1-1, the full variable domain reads NAGVMQNPRHLVRRRGQEARLRCSPMKGHSHVYWYRQLPEEGLKFMVYLQKENIIDESGMPKERFSAEFPKEGPSILRIQQVVRGDSAAYFCASSPSRQMNTEAFFGQGTRLTVV.

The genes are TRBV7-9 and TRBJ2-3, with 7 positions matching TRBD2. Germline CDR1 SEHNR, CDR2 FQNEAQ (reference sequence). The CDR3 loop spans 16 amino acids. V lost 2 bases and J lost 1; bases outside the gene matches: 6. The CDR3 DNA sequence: TGTGCCAGCAGCTTACGGGCTAGCGGAGGCACAGATACGCAGTATTTT. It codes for CASSLRASGGTDTQYF.

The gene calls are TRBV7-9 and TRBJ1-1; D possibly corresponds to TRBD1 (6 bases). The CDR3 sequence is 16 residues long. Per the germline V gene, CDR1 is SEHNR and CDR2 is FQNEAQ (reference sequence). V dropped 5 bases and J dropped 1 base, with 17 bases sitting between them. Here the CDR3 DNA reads TGTGCCAGCAGCAGCGACAGGTTCTCGACGAACACTGAAGCTTTCTTT. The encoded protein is CASSSDRFSTNTEAFF. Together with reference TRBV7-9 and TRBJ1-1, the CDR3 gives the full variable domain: DTGVSQNPRHKITKRGQNVTFRCDPISEHNRLYWYRQTLGQGPEFLTYFQNEAQLEKSRLLSDRFSAERPKGSFSTLEIQRTEQGDSAMYLCASSSDRFSTNTEAFFGQGTRLTVV.

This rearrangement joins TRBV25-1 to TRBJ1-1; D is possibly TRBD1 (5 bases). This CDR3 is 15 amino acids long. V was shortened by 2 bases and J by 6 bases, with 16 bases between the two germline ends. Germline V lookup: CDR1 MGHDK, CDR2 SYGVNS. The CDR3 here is CASSETSGPGAEAFF. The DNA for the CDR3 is TGTGCCAGCAGTGAAACTTCGGGACCGGGGGCTGAAGCTTTCTTT.

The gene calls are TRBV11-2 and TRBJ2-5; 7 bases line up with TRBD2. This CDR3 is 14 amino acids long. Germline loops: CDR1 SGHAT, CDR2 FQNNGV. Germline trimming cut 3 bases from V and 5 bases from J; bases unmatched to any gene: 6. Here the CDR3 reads CASSFGGGIETQYF. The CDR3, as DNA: TGTGCCAGCAGCTTTGGGGGAGGGATTGAGACCCAGTACTTC. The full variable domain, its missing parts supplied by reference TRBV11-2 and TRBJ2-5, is EAGVAQSPRYKIIEKRQSVAFWCNPISGHATLYWYQQILGQGPKLLIQFQNNGVVDDSQLPKDRFSAERLKGVDSTLKIQPAKLEDSAVYLCASSFGGGIETQYFGPGTRLLVL.

Here the CDR3 DNA reads TGTGCCAGCAGCCAGACCCAGGGAGGAAACACCATATATTTT. Residues: CASSQTQGGNTIYF. This chain connects TRBV6-5 to TRBJ1-3; D possibly corresponds to TRBD1 (5 bases). V was shortened by 6 bases and J by 4 bases, with 13 bases between the two germline ends. The CDR3 contains 14 residues. Germline CDR1 is MNHEY and CDR2 is SVGAGI.

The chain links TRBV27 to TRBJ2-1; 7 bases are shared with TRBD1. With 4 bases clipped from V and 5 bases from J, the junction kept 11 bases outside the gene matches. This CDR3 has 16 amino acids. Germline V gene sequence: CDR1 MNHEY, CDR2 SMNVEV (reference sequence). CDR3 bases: TGTGCCAGCAGTTCCATCATGAGGGGGCGTAACAATGAGCAGTTCTTC. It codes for CASSSIMRGRNNEQFF.

The CDR3 protein is CASSSLVVRNNQPQHF. The CDR3 DNA reads as TGTGCCAGCAGTTCGTTGGTGGTGAGGAACAATCAGCCCCAGCATTTT. This sequence joins TRBV6-6 and TRBJ1-5; no definite D call. This CDR3 is 16 amino acids long. CDR1 is MNHNY and CDR2 is SVGAGI in the germline V gene (reference sequence). The V end was cut by 4 bases, the J end by 3 bases, with 16 bases between.

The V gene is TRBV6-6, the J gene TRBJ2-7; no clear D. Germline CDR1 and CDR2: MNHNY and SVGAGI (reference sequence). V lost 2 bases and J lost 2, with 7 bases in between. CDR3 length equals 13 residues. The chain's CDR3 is CASSYARTYEQYF. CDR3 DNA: TGTGCCAGCAGTTACGCTAGGACCTACGAGCAGTACTTC.

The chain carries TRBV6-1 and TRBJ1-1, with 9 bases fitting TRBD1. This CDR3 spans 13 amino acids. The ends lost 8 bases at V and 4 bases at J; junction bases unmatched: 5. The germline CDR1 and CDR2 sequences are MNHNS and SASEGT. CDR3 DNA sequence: TGTGCCAGCCACAGGGGGCAGAGCACTGAAGCTTTCTTT. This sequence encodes CASHRGQSTEAFF.

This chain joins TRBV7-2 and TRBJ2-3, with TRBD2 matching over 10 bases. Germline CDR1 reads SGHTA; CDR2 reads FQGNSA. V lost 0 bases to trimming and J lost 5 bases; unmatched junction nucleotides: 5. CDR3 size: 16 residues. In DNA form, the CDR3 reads TGTGCCAGCAGCTTAGCGGTAGCTAGCGGGAGAGATACGCAGTATTTT. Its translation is CASSLAVASGRDTQYF. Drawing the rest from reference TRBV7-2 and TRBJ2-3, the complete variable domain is GAGVSQSPSNKVTEKGKDVELRCDPISGHTALYWYRQSLGQGLEFLIYFQGNSAPDKSGLPSDRFSAERTGGSVSTLTIQRTQQEDSAVYLCASSLAVASGRDTQYFGPGTRLTVL.

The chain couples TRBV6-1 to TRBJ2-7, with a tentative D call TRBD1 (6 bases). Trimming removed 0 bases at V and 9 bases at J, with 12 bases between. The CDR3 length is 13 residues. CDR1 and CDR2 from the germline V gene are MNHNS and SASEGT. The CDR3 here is CASSEALGGGQYF. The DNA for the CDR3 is TGTGCCAGCAGTGAAGCGCTAGGGGGTGGGCAGTACTTC.

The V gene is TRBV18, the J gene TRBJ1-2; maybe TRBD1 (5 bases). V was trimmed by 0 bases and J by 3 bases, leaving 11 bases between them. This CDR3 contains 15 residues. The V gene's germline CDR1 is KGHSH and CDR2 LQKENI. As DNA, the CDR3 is TGTGCCAGCTCACCACCGAGCCCCAGGGACTATGGCTACACCTTC. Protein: CASSPPSPRDYGYTF.

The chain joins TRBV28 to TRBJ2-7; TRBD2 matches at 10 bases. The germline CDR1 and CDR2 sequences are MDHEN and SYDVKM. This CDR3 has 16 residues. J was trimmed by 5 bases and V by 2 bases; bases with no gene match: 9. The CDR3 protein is CASSLTLLAGRHEQYF. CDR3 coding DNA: TGTGCCAGCAGTTTAACTCTACTAGCGGGACGCCACGAGCAGTACTTC. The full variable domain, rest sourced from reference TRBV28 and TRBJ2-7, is DVKVTQSSRYLVKRTGEKVFLECVQDMDHENMFWYRQDPGLGLRLIYFSYDVKMKEKGDIPEGYSVSREKKERFSLILESASTNQTSMYLCASSLTLLAGRHEQYFGPGTRLTVT.

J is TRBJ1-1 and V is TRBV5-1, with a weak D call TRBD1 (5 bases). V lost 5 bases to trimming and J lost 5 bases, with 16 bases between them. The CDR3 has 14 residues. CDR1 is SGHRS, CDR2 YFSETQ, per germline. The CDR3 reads CASSSPGRGTEAFF. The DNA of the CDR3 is TGCGCCAGCAGTTCCCCGGGTCGGGGGACTGAAGCTTTCTTT.

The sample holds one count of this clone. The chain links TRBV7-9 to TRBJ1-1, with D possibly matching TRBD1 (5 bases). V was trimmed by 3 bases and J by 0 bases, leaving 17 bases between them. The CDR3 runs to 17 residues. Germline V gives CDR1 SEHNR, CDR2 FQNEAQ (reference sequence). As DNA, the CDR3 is TGTGCCAGCAGCTTGACCCCTCGCGGGACCATGAACACTGAAGCTTTCTTT. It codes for CASSLTPRGTMNTEAFF.

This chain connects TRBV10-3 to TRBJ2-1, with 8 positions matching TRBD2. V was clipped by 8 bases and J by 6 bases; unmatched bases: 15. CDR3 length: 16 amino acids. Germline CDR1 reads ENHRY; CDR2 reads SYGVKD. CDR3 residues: CAIAGAWTSPGNEQFF. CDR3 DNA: TGTGCCATCGCCGGTGCTTGGACTAGCCCAGGCAATGAGCAGTTCTTC.

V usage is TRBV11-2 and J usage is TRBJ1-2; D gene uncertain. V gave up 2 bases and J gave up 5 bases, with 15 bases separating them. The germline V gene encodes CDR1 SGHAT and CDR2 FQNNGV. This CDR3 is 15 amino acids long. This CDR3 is CASSLSRIGLYGYTF. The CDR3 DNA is TGTGCCAGCAGCTTAAGTCGGATAGGGCTATATGGCTACACCTTC.

For the CDR3, the DNA is TGCGCCAGCAGCCAAAGGGCTAGCGGGAGCTCCTACAATGAGCAGTTCTTC. Amino acid sequence: CASSQRASGSSYNEQFF. This chain connects TRBV4-1 to TRBJ2-1, with 10 bases that match TRBD2. V lost 2 bases, J lost 0 bases, and 4 bases stayed unmatched. The CDR3 spans 17 residues. From germline, CDR1 is MGHRA and CDR2 YSYEKL.

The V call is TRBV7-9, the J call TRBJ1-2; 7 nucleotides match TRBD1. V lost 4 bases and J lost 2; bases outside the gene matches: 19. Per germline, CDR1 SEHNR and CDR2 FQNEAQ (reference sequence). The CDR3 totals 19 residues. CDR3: CASSSASLGGTAANYGYTF. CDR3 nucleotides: TGTGCCAGCAGCTCCGCCTCCTTAGGAGGGACAGCGGCCAACTATGGCTACACCTTC.

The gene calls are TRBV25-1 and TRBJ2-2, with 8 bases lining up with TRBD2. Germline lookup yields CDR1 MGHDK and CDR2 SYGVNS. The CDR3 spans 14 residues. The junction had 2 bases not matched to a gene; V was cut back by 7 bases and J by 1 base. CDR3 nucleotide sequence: TGTGCCAGCAAGGGACTAGGGAACACCGGGGAGCTGTTTTTT. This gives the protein CASKGLGNTGELFF.

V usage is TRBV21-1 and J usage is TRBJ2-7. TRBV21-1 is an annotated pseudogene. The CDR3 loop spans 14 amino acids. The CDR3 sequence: CASSQGGALSEQYF. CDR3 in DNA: TGTGCCAGCAGCCAGGGGGGGGCGTTGAGCGAGCAGTACTTC.